A selection of T cell receptor beta chains follows, all from one sample in a study of blood T cell repertoires in COVID-19. Clones were read by immunoSEQ multiplex PCR, and TCRdb kept only the in-frame ones, dropping some. Of almost 250,000 clones in the sample, about 87% were seen once. The sample comprised PBMCs or T cells enriched from blood (not recorded which). The source is a woman between 50 and 59 years old who had recovered from COVID-19. Each CDR3 is given without its conserved first and last residue. D genes are given only for firm matches.

D: .
length: 10
J: TRBJ1-2
V: TRBV27
CDR3: ASSSGHYGYT

D: .
length: 17
J: TRBJ2-7
V: TRBV7-8
CDR3: ASSLVLPGGGRLPYEQY

D: TRBD2
length: 12
J: TRBJ2-1
V: TRBV30
CDR3: AWRQTGRGNEQF

D: .
length: 11
J: TRBJ1-2
V: TRBV28
CDR3: ASRDRLSYGYT

D: .
length: 12
J: TRBJ2-1
V: TRBV5-1
CDR3: ASKSSPEGNEQF

D: .
length: 13
J: TRBJ1-1
V: TRBV27
CDR3: ASSATPTVNTEAF

D: TRBD2
length: 13
J: TRBJ2-7
V: TRBV4-2
CDR3: ASSHEERGTYEQY

D: .
length: 11
J: TRBJ2-3
V: TRBV28
CDR3: ASSLREPDTQY

D: TRBD1
length: 14
J: TRBJ1-5
V: TRBV4-1
CDR3: ASSQGFDRGIWPQH

D: TRBD1
length: 13
J: TRBJ1-1
V: TRBV6-5
CDR3: ASSPRDRGRTEAF

D: TRBD1
length: 10
J: TRBJ1-1
V: TRBV19
CDR3: ASSHQGAEAF

D: TRBD2
length: 14
J: TRBJ2-7
V: TRBV7-6
CDR3: ASSPGLREAPYEQY

D: .
length: 12
J: TRBJ1-2
V: TRBV28
CDR3: ASSLFGHNYGYT

D: TRBD1
length: 13
J: TRBJ1-2
V: TRBV7-2
CDR3: ASSLAPGQGYGYT

D: .
length: 12
J: TRBJ1-2
V: TRBV11-2
CDR3: ASSLGGLNYGYT

D: .
length: 13
J: TRBJ2-7
V: TRBV4-3
CDR3: ASSHSTGPENEQY

D: .
length: 12
J: TRBJ2-1
V: TRBV4-3
CDR3: ASSQEGRNNEQF

D: TRBD2
length: 14
J: TRBJ2-2
V: TRBV5-4
CDR3: ASSLAGTSGAGELF

D: .
length: 11
J: TRBJ2-7
V: TRBV7-6
CDR3: ASSRGTEYEQY

D: .
length: 12
J: TRBJ1-3
V: TRBV6-5
CDR3: ASSPLSSGNTIY

D: TRBD1
length: 12
J: TRBJ2-7
V: TRBV10-3
CDR3: AISSGTGAYEQY

D: TRBD2
length: 14
J: TRBJ2-1
V: TRBV5-1
CDR3: ASSWGVLAGGDEQF

D: .
length: 12
J: TRBJ1-1
V: TRBV5-3
CDR3: ARSLRRANTEAF

D: .
length: 11
J: TRBJ1-1
V: TRBV3-1/TRBV3-2
CDR3: ASSFSRRGEAF

D: .
length: 11
J: TRBJ2-7
V: TRBV9
CDR3: ASSVDGLYEQY

D: .
length: 13
J: TRBJ2-1
V: TRBV7-3
CDR3: ASSSIGSSYNEQF

D: TRBD2
length: 12
J: TRBJ2-1
V: TRBV19
CDR3: ASSRRLAGDEQF

D: .
length: 11
J: TRBJ1-2
V: TRBV19
CDR3: ASSIDYGYGYT

D: .
length: 11
J: TRBJ1-2
V: TRBV18
CDR3: ASSPGGRERNT

D: TRBD2
length: 11
J: TRBJ2-7
V: TRBV7-2
CDR3: ASGTRNVYEQY

D: TRBD1
length: 14
J: TRBJ1-6
V: TRBV18
CDR3: ASSPMGTGALAPLH

D: TRBD1
length: 13
J: TRBJ2-7
V: TRBV2
CDR3: ASTQDRGGSYEQY

D: .
length: 14
J: TRBJ1-5
V: TRBV28
CDR3: ASSSFKDSSNQPQH

D: TRBD1
length: 13
J: TRBJ1-3
V: TRBV5-1
CDR3: ASSLTGDSGNTIY

D: TRBD2
length: 12
J: TRBJ2-1
V: TRBV3-1/TRBV3-2
CDR3: ASSQAGGFGEQF

D: TRBD1
length: 11
J: TRBJ2-2
V: TRBV12-3/TRBV12-4
CDR3: AARQGPDGELF

D: .
length: 11
J: TRBJ1-1
V: TRBV10-3
CDR3: AISREGAAEAF

D: TRBD2
length: 13
J: TRBJ2-2
V: TRBV4-2
CDR3: ASSQVVLAGGELF

D: .
length: 14
J: TRBJ2-6
V: TRBV7-2
CDR3: ASSNRQVSGANVLT

D: TRBD2
length: 13
J: TRBJ2-3
V: TRBV27
CDR3: ASSESGSSGDTQY

D: TRBD2
length: 15
J: TRBJ2-5
V: TRBV3-1/TRBV3-2
CDR3: ASSQDLLAGLGETQY

D: .
length: 12
J: TRBJ1-5
V: TRBV19
CDR3: ASRAAGGNQPQH

D: TRBD1
length: 13
J: TRBJ1-3
V: TRBV7-2
CDR3: ASSPDRGYGNTIY

D: .
length: 12
J: TRBJ1-4
V: TRBV5-1
CDR3: ASSRSATNEKLF

D: .
length: 11
J: TRBJ2-3
V: TRBV9
CDR3: ASSPKTTATQY

D: TRBD1
length: 15
J: TRBJ1-1
V: TRBV5-1
CDR3: ASSGGQGAVSDTEAF

D: .
length: 13
J: TRBJ1-6
V: TRBV15
CDR3: ATSRGQGYNSPLH

D: .
length: 11
J: TRBJ2-1
V: TRBV19
CDR3: ASNVFRSGEQF

D: .
length: 12
J: TRBJ1-5
V: TRBV21-1
CDR3: ASRGRFGNQPQH

D: TRBD1
length: 17
J: TRBJ2-6
V: TRBV5-6
CDR3: ASSLGAQGAVSGANVLT

D: TRBD2
length: 16
J: TRBJ2-3
V: TRBV5-1
CDR3: ASSSPFMAGVSTDTQY

D: TRBD2
length: 12
J: TRBJ2-3
V: TRBV28
CDR3: ASSLAGITDTQY

D: .
length: 13
J: TRBJ2-1
V: TRBV7-6
CDR3: ASSLELNPAGEQF

D: .
length: 12
J: TRBJ1-1
V: TRBV5-1
CDR3: ASSSGTRNTEAF

D: .
length: 10
J: TRBJ1-1
V: TRBV5-1
CDR3: ASSLRGTEAF

D: TRBD1
length: 13
J: TRBJ1-1
V: TRBV7-8
CDR3: ASSLRTGGGGEAF

D: TRBD1
length: 11
J: TRBJ1-1
V: TRBV11-2
CDR3: ASNVRGDTEAF

D: .
length: 14
J: TRBJ2-3
V: TRBV28
CDR3: ASSSSRRGYTDTQY